The following is a T cell receptor beta chain sequence with its context. TCRdb itself ran the RACE reads through MiXCR, one entry per CDR3 protein. This sample carries fewer than 200,000 distinct CDR3 sequences, about 30% of them seen once, and the ten largest clones take roughly 2%. The data derive from a study of human T cells and chemical hapten exposure. Study background: Alopecia areata, totalis or universalis was found in mostly female patients.

From germline, CDR1 is SGDLS and CDR2 YYNGEE. V lost 0 bases and J lost 2, with 8 bases in between. CDR3 length equals 15 residues. The time point denotes: patch test 3, about 24 weeks after DPC sensitization. Treatment defined: therapeutic diphenylcyclopropenone sensitization with weekly scalp DPC. The TCR comes from a woman between 18 and 29 years old with alopecia areata. Some clones in this sample may be carry-over from other donors' samples. The genes are TRBV9 and TRBJ2-2, with D hard to call. Sequencing used whole blood, obtained in connection with sensitization to the hapten diphenylcyclopropenone (DPC). The DNA for the CDR3 is TGTGCCAGCAGCGTAGGGGCTGCAAACACCGGGGAGCTGTTTTTT. It encodes CASSVGAANTGELFF.